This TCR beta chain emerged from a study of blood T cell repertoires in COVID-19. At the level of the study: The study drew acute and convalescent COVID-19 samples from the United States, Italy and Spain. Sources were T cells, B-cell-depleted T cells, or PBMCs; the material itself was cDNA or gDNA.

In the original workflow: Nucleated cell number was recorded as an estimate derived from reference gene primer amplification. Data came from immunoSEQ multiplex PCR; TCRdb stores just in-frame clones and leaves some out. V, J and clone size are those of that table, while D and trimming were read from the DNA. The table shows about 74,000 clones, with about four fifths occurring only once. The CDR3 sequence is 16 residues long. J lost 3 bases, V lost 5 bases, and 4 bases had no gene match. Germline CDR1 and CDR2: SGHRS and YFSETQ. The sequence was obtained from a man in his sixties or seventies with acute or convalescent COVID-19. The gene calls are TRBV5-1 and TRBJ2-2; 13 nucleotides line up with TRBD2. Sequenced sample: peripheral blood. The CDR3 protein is CASRSGLAGDTGELFF. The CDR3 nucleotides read TGCGCCAGCAGGAGCGGACTAGCGGGGGACACCGGGGAGCTGTTTTTT. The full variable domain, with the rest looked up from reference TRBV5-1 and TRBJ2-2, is KAGVTQTPRYLIKTRGQQVTLSCSPISGHRSVSWYQQTPGQGLQFLFEYFSETQRNKGNFPGRFSGRQFSNSRSEMNVSTLELGDSALYLCASRSGLAGDTGELFFGEGSRLTVL.